This T cell receptor beta chain stems from a study of blood T cell repertoires in COVID-19. Germline CDR1 is SNHLY and CDR2 is FYNNEI. This CDR3 is built from 12 residues. The V gene end was trimmed by 9 bases and the J gene end by 6 bases; junction bases not matched to a gene: 4. Authors' analysis steps: Amplification with reference gene primers provided the estimates of nucleated cell counts. Sequencing was performed with immunoSEQ multiplex PCR; in TCRdb, only in-frame clones are kept and a portion is missing. V, J and clone size are taken as reported in that table, and D and trimming were inferred from the DNA itself. The table lists about 170,000 clones, roughly 90% of them singletons, with about a tenth in the top ten.

Sequenced material: peripheral blood. This rearrangement joins TRBV2 to TRBJ2-1; 8 bases are shared with TRBD2. The receptor's source is a woman aged 60-75 years with COVID-19, enrolled during active disease. The CDR3 is CARGGLANEQFF. CDR3 DNA sequence: TGTGCCAGGGGAGGACTAGCCAATGAGCAGTTCTTC.